Listed here is a single T cell receptor (beta chain). Its specificity is not known. The CDR3 is 14 amino acids. The ends were cut back, 3 bases at V and 2 bases at J, with 10 bases in the middle. Germline CDR1 SGHNT, CDR2 YYREEE (reference sequence). The sample belongs to a study of vaccination effects on CD4 cells after COVID-19. Study-wide background: Vaccination of participants consisted of two doses of either the BNT162b2 or mRNA-1273 vaccine.

Libraries were prepared by immunoSEQ multiplex PCR; TCRdb keeps only in-frame clonotypes and omits some of them. The table records 50,000 to 65,000 clones, roughly 79% of them present only once. Expansion with viral peptide pools was applied to antigen-specific CD4+ T cells by the ViraFEST assay prior to sequencing. Isolation of CD4+ T cells took place after approximately 10 days of culture. Culturing of a few million PBMC per well took place with around 9 IU/ml IL-2 and around 10 ug/ml peptides. Sequenced here: CD4+ T cells from PBMCs cultured with HCoV-229E spike peptides, sampled before COVID-19 vaccination. This receptor was identified in a human donor who received a COVID-19 vaccine. The chain carries TRBV5-4 and TRBJ2-3, with a weak D call TRBD2 (5 bases). The CDR3 loop is CASSSERDTDTQYF. CDR3 sequence (DNA): TGTGCCAGCAGCTCCGAGAGGGACACAGATACGCAGTATTTT.